This TCR beta chain was captured by sequencing in a study of blood T cell repertoires in COVID-19. Turning to the study itself: From T cells, B-cell-depleted T cells, or PBMCs came the material, which was cDNA or gDNA.

Only in-frame clones appear in the TCRdb table, and some are missing; sequencing was by immunoSEQ multiplex PCR. This sample carries roughly 150,000 clones, 80% to 90% of them seen once, and the ten largest clones take approximately 3%. Germline CDR1 and CDR2: MGHRA and YSYEKL. V lost 0 bases and J lost 4, with 15 bases in between. The CDR3 is 16 residues long. V usage is TRBV4-1 and J usage is TRBJ2-5; possibly TRBD2 for D (6 bases). Sample: peripheral blood. The sequence was obtained from a man aged 60 to 69 with acute or convalescent COVID-19. As DNA, the CDR3 is TGCGCCAGCAGCCAAGAGGGGGGTACGTTACGAGAGACCCAGTACTTC. Amino acid sequence: CASSQEGGTLRETQYF.